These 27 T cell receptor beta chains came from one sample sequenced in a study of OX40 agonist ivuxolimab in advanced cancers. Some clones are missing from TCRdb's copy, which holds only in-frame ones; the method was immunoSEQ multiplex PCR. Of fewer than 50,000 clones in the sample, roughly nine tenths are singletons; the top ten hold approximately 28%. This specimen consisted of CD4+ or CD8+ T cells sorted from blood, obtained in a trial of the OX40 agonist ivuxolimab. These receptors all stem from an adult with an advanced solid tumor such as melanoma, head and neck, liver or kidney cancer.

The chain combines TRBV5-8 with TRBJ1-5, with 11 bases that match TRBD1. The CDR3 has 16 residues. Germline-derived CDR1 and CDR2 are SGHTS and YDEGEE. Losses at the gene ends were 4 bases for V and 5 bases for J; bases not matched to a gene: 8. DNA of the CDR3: TGTGCCAGCAGCGCATGGGACAGGGGGGTAGATCAGCCCCAGCATTTT. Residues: CASSAWDRGVDQPQHF. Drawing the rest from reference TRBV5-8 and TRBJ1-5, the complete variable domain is EAGVTQSPTHLIKTRGQQATLRCSPISGHTSVYWYQQALGLGLQFLLWYDEGEERNRGNFPPRFSGRQFPNYSSELNVNALELEDSALYLCASSAWDRGVDQPQHFGDGTRLSIL.

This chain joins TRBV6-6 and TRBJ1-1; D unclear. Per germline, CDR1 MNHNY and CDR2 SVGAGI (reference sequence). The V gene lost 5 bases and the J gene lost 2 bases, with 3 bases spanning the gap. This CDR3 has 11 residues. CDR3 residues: CASSDNTEAFF. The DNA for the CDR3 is TGTGCCAGCAGTGACAACACTGAAGCTTTCTTT.

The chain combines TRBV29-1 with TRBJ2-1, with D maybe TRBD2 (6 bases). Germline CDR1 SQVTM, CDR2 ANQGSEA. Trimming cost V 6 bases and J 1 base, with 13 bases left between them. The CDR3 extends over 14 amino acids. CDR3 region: CSVQGGGSYNEQFF. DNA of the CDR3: TGCAGCGTCCAAGGTGGAGGGTCCTACAATGAGCAGTTCTTC.

The chain's CDR3 is CASSVDGLGYEKLFF. The CDR3 DNA sequence: TGTGCCAGCAGCGTAGACGGCCTGGGATATGAAAAACTGTTTTTT. V is TRBV9 and J is TRBJ1-4; D is unresolved. The ends were cut back, 0 bases at V and 6 bases at J, with 12 bases in the middle. The CDR3 extends over 15 amino acids. In germline, CDR1 is SGDLS, CDR2 YYNGEE.

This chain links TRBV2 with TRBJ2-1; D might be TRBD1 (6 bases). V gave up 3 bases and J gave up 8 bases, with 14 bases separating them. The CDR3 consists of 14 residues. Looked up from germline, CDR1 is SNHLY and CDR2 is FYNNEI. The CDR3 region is CASSEGAGNDEQFF. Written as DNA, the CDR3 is TGTGCCAGCAGTGAGGGGGCAGGGAACGATGAGCAGTTCTTC.

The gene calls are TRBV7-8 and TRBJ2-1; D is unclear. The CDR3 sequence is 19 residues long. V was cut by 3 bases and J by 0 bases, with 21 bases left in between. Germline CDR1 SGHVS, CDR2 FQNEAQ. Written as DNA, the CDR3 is TGTGCCAGCAGCTTCCCCCAATCGAGTCTTCCAAGCTCCTACAATGAGCAGTTCTTC. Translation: CASSFPQSSLPSSYNEQFF.

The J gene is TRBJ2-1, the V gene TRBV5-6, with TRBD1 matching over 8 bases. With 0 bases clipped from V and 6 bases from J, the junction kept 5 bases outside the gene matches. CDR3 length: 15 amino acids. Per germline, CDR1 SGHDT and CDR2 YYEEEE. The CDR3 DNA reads TGTGCCAGCAGCTTGGCCGGGGACAGGCTCAATGAGCAGTTCTTC. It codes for CASSLAGDRLNEQFF. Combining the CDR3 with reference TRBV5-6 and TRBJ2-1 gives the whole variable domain DAGVTQSPTHLIKTRGQQVTLRCSPKSGHDTVSWYQQALGQGPQFIFQYYEEEERQRGNFPDRFSGHQFPNYSSELNVNALLLGDSALYLCASSLAGDRLNEQFFGPGTRLTVL.

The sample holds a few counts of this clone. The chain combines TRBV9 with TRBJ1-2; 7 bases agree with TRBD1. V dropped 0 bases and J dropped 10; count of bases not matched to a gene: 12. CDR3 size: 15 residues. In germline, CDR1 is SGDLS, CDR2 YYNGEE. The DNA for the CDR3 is TGTGCCAGCAGCGTAGTGCCCCAGGGGGACACGACCTACACCTTC. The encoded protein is CASSVVPQGDTTYTF.

CDR3 DNA: TGTGCCAGCGGATTTGGACCCATGGCCGGGGAGCTGTTTTTT. Translated: CASGFGPMAGELFF. The chain is built from TRBV6-5 and TRBJ2-2, with no clear D. Germline CDR1 MNHEY, CDR2 SVGAGI. This CDR3 is 14 amino acids long. The ends were cut back, 8 bases at V and 6 bases at J, with 16 bases in the middle.

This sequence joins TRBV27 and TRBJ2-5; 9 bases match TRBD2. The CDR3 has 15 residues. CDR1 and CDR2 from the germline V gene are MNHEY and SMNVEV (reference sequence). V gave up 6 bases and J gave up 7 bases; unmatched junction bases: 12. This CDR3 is CASSEPSGRKRTQYF. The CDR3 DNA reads TGTGCCAGCAGCGAGCCCAGCGGGAGGAAAAGGACCCAGTACTTC.

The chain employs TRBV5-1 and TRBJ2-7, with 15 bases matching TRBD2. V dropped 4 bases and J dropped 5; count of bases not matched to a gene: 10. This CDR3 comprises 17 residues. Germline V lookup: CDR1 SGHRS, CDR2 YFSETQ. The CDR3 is CASSPGLAGGPDDEQYF. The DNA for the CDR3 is TGCGCCAGCAGCCCTGGACTAGCGGGAGGGCCCGACGACGAGCAGTACTTC.

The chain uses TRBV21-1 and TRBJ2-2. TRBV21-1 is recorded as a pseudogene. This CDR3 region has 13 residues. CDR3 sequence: CASSKGGTGELFF. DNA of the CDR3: TGTGCCAGCAGCAAAGGGGGAACCGGGGAGCTGTTTTTT.

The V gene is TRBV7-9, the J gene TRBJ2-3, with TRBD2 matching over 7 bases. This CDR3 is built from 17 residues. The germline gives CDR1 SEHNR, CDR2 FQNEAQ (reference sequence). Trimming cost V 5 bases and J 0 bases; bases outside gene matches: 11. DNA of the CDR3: TGTGCCAGCAGCCCTTACCTAGCGGAATCTAGCACAGATACGCAGTATTTT. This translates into CASSPYLAESSTDTQYF.

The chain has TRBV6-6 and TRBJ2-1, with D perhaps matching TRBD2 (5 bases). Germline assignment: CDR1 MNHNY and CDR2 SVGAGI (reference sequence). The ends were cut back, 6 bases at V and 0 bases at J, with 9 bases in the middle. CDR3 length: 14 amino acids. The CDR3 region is CASRPAVSYNEQFF. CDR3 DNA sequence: TGTGCCAGCAGACCAGCGGTCTCCTACAATGAGCAGTTCTTC.

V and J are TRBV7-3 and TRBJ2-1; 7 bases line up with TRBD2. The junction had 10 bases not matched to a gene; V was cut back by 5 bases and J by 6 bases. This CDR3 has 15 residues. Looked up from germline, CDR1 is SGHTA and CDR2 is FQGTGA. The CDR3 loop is CASSPDPLASNEQFF. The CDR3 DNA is TGTGCCAGCAGCCCCGACCCACTAGCGAGCAATGAGCAGTTCTTC.

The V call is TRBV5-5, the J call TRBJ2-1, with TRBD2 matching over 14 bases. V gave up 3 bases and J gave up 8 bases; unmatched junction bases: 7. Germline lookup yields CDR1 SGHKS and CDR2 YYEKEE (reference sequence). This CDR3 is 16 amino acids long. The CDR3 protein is CASSSRLAGGRDEQFF. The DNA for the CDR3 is TGTGCCAGCAGCTCGCGACTAGCGGGAGGGAGGGATGAGCAGTTCTTC.

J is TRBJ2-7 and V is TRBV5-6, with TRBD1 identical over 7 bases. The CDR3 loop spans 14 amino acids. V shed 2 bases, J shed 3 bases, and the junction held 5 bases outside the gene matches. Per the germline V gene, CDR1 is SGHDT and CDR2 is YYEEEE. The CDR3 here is CASSFQGQIYEQYF. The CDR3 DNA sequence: TGTGCCAGCAGCTTCCAGGGACAGATCTACGAGCAGTACTTC.

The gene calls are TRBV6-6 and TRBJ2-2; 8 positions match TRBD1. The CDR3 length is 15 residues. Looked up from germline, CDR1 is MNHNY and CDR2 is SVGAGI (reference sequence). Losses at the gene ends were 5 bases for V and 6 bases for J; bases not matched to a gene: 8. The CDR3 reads CASSNTDRAAGELFF. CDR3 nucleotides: TGTGCCAGCAGTAACACGGACAGGGCGGCCGGGGAGCTGTTTTTT.

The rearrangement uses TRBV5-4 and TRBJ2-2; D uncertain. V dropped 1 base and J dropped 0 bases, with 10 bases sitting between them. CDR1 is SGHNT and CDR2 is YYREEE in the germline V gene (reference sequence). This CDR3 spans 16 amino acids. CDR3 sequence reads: CASSLTVGPNTGELFF. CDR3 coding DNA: TGTGCCAGCAGCTTGACGGTAGGGCCGAACACCGGGGAGCTGTTTTTT.

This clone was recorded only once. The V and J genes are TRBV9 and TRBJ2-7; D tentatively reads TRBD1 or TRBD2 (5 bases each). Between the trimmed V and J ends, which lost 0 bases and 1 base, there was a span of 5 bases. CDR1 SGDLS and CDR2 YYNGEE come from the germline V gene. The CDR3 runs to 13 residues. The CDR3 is CASSVGGSYEQYF. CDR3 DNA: TGTGCCAGCAGCGTAGGGGGGTCCTACGAGCAGTACTTC.

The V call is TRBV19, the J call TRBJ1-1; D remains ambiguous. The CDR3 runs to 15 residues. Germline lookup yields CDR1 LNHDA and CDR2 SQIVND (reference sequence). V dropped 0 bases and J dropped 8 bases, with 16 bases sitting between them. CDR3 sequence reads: CASSIDQAGRDEAFF. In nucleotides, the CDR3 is TGTGCCAGTAGTATAGATCAAGCAGGACGTGACGAAGCTTTCTTT.

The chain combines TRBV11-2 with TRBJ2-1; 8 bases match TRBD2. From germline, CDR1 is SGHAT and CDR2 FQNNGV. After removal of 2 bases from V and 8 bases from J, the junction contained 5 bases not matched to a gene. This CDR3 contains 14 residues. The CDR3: CASSLIGRADEQFF. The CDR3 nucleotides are TGTGCCAGCAGCTTAATCGGGAGGGCCGATGAGCAGTTCTTC.

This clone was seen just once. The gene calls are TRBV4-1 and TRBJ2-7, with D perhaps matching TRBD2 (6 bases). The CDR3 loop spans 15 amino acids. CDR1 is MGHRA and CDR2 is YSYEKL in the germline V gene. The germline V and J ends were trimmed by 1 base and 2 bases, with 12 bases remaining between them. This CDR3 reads CASSQAGDLAYEQYF. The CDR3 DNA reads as TGCGCCAGCAGCCAAGCGGGGGACTTAGCCTACGAGCAGTACTTC.

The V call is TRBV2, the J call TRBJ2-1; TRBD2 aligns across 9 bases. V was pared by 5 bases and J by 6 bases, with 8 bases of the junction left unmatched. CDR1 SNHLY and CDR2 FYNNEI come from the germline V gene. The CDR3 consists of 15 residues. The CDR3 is CASSLSGSGSNEQFF. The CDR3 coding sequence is TGTGCCAGCAGTCTTAGCGGGAGTGGAAGCAATGAGCAGTTCTTC. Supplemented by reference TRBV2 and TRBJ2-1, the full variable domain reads EPEVTQTPSHQVTQMGQEVILRCVPISNHLYFYWYRQILGQKVEFLVSFYNNEISEKSEIFDDQFSVERPDGSNFTLKIRSTKLEDSAMYFCASSLSGSGSNEQFFGPGTRLTVL.

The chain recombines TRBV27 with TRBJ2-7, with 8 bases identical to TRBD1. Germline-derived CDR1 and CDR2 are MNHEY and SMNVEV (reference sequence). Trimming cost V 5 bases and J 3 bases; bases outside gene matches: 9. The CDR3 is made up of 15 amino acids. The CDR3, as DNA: TGTGCCAGCAGTGCTAAGGGACAGGCGTTCTACGAGCAGTACTTC. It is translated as CASSAKGQAFYEQYF.

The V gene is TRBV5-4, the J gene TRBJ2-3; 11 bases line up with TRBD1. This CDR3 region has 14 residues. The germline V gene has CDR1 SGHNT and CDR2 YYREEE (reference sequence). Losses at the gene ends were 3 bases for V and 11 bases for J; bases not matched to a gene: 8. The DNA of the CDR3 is TGTGCCAGCAGCTCGGGACAGGGGGTTTTCGAGCAGTATTTT. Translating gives CASSSGQGVFEQYF.

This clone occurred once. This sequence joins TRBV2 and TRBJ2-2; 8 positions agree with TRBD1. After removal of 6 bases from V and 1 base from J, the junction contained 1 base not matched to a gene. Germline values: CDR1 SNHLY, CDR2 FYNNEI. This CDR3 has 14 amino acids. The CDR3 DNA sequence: TGTGCCAGCAGAGGACAGGGGAACACCGGGGAGCTGTTTTTT. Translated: CASRGQGNTGELFF. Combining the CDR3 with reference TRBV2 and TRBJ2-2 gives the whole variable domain EPEVTQTPSHQVTQMGQEVILRCVPISNHLYFYWYRQILGQKVEFLVSFYNNEISEKSEIFDDQFSVERPDGSNFTLKIRSTKLEDSAMYFCASRGQGNTGELFFGEGSRLTVL.